Listed here are 25 T cell receptor beta chains from one sample, sequenced in a study of blood T cell repertoires in COVID-19. Method: immunoSEQ multiplex PCR; TCRdb's copy keeps in-frame clones and lacks some. The table lists approximately 330,000 clones, approximately 87% of them singletons. Sequencing input: peripheral blood. All receptors derive from a woman between 45 and 60 years old with active or convalescent COVID-19.

The genes are TRBV14 and TRBJ2-5, with D possibly being TRBD2 (5 bases). The CDR3 sequence is 16 residues long. Germline V gene data show CDR1 as SGHDN and CDR2 as FVKESK. The V and J ends lost 0 bases and 9 bases respectively, with 20 bases between them. In nucleotides, the CDR3 is TGTGCCAGCAGCCAAGACCTCGGTTTCCGTTACGGGGCCCAGTACTTC. Its protein product is CASSQDLGFRYGAQYF.

This clone occurred once. The rearrangement joins TRBV18 to TRBJ1-6, with 10 bases identical to TRBD1. CDR1 and CDR2 (germline): KGHSH, LQKENI. V gave up 6 bases and J gave up 8 bases; unmatched junction bases: 4. This CDR3 comprises 14 residues. CDR3 sequence reads: CASSAGTGDSPLHF. In nucleotides, the CDR3 is TGTGCCAGCTCTGCCGGGACAGGGGATTCACCCCTCCACTTT.

The V call is TRBV7-3, the J call TRBJ2-2; 8 bases agree with TRBD1. This CDR3 region has 16 residues. V was pared by 1 base and J by 3 bases, with 4 bases of the junction left unmatched. Germline V gene lookup returns CDR1 SGHTA and CDR2 FQGTGA. As DNA, the CDR3 is TGTGCCAGCAGCTTAAAGACAGGGGTGGACACCGGGGAGCTGTTTTTT. This translates into CASSLKTGVDTGELFF.

The chain links TRBV3-1 (or the pseudogene TRBV3-2) to TRBJ2-1, with TRBD2 identical over 8 bases. CDR3 length equals 14 residues. Germline V gene sequence: CDR1 LGHDT, CDR2 YNNKEL (reference sequence). V lost 4 bases and J lost 7; bases outside the gene matches: 6. This CDR3 is CASSLGTSRNEQFF. The CDR3 DNA reads as TGTGCCAGCAGCCTCGGGACTAGTAGAAATGAGCAGTTCTTC.

This sequence joins TRBV15 and TRBJ2-1; 9 nucleotides align to TRBD2. Germline CDR1 and CDR2: LNHNV and YYDKDF (reference sequence). This CDR3 spans 21 amino acids. J gave up 0 bases and V 5 bases, and 20 bases lay outside the gene matches. The CDR3 DNA reads as TGTGCCACCAGCTCCCGCGGTGGGGGCGGGGGGGCTCCTAGCTCCTACAATGAGCAGTTCTTC. Its translation: CATSSRGGGGGAPSSYNEQFF.

The chain joins TRBV27 to TRBJ2-1; the match to TRBD2 covers 8 bases. Unmatched junction bases numbered 4, after V lost 0 bases and J lost 0 bases. Germline values: CDR1 MNHEY, CDR2 SMNVEV (reference sequence). The CDR3 length is 17 residues. The CDR3 region is CASSLSPTSVSYNEQFF. CDR3 in DNA: TGTGCCAGCAGTTTATCACCGACTAGCGTCTCCTACAATGAGCAGTTCTTC.

The genes are TRBV25-1 and TRBJ1-2; TRBD1 agrees at 7 bases. This CDR3 spans 14 amino acids. Unmatched junction bases numbered 11, after V lost 8 bases and J lost 5 bases. CDR1 is MGHDK, CDR2 SYGVNS, per germline. DNA of the CDR3: TGTGCCAGCCAGATGTCCCGGGACAGTTATGGCTACACCTTC. It translates to CASQMSRDSYGYTF.

This clone was seen just once. The rearrangement uses TRBV27 and TRBJ1-2, with a possible D match to TRBD1 (5 bases). Trimming stripped 2 bases from V and 5 bases from J, with 9 bases between. The germline V gene encodes CDR1 MNHEY and CDR2 SMNVEV (reference sequence). This CDR3 has 13 residues. The DNA for the CDR3 is TGTGCCAGCAGTTTAGGGAGGACATATGGCTACACCTTC. Its protein is CASSLGRTYGYTF.

This clone was counted a single time. The rearrangement links TRBV7-9 to TRBJ1-5; no firm D call. V lost 5 bases to trimming and J lost 8 bases, with 22 bases between them. Per germline, CDR1 SEHNR and CDR2 FQNEAQ (reference sequence). The CDR3 spans 16 residues. Here the CDR3 reads CASSPPGVGGGEPQHF. The CDR3, as DNA: TGTGCCAGCAGCCCGCCCGGTGTGGGAGGAGGAGAGCCCCAGCATTTT.

This sequence joins TRBV20-1 and TRBJ1-5, with a possible D match to TRBD1 (5 bases). V was clipped by 3 bases and J by 0 bases, with 9 bases between them. CDR3 size: 14 residues. Per the germline V gene, CDR1 is DFQATT and CDR2 is SNEGSKA (reference sequence). The CDR3 region is CSASGGDSNQPQHF. The CDR3 DNA follows: TGCAGTGCTAGTGGGGGGGATAGCAATCAGCCCCAGCATTTT.

The rearrangement links TRBV4-1 to TRBJ2-5, with 9 bases matching TRBD2. The CDR3 loop spans 16 amino acids. J gave up 4 bases and V 3 bases, and 9 bases lay outside the gene matches. CDR1 and CDR2 from the germline V gene are MGHRA and YSYEKL. The DNA of the CDR3 is TGCGCCAGCAGCCAGCTAGCGGGAAGGGTCGGAGAGACCCAGTACTTC. As protein: CASSQLAGRVGETQYF.

The chain combines TRBV6-5 with TRBJ1-3; 10 bases are a match to TRBD1. V was clipped by 8 bases and J by 2 bases; unmatched bases: 3. The CDR3 has 14 residues. CDR1 and CDR2 (germline): MNHEY, SVGAGI. The CDR3 DNA is TGTGCCAGCGGCGGACAGGGGGCTGGAAACACCATATATTTT. It translates to CASGGQGAGNTIYF.

The chain carries TRBV5-1 and TRBJ2-1, with TRBD2 as a possible D gene (6 bases). V was clipped by 6 bases and J by 3 bases, with 19 bases between them. The germline V gene encodes CDR1 SGHRS and CDR2 YFSETQ. This CDR3 has 16 residues. The CDR3 bases are TGCGCCAGCACCTCTTCCGGGCGGACTATCTACAATGAGCAGTTCTTC. Translation: CASTSSGRTIYNEQFF.

This clone was seen more than once but under ten times. The CDR3 sequence is CASSPGTANTGELFF. For the CDR3, the DNA is TGTGCCAGCAGCCCGGGGACAGCGAACACCGGGGAGCTGTTTTTT. The chain recombines TRBV7-3 with TRBJ2-2; TRBD1 aligns across 7 bases. The CDR3 covers 15 residues. Trimming cost V 5 bases and J 0 bases; bases outside gene matches: 3. CDR1 and CDR2 from the germline V gene are SGHTA and FQGTGA.

The chain recombines TRBV18 with TRBJ2-7; a possible D gene is TRBD2 (5 bases). CDR1 is KGHSH, CDR2 LQKENI, per germline. The CDR3 is 12 amino acids. Trimming pared 4 bases from V and 6 bases from J, leaving 10 bases between. This CDR3 is CASSLSRGEQYF. The CDR3 DNA sequence: TGTGCCAGCTCACTCTCCCGGGGCGAGCAGTACTTC.

Only one count was recorded for this clone. V and J are TRBV3-1 (or the pseudogene TRBV3-2) and TRBJ1-3, with D unclear. Trimming removed 4 bases from V and 4 bases from J, with 11 bases in between. This CDR3 region has 14 residues. The V gene's germline CDR1 is LGHDT and CDR2 YNNKEL (reference sequence). CDR3 region: CASSLSWQGNTIYF. The CDR3, as DNA: TGTGCCAGCAGCCTATCATGGCAGGGAAACACCATATATTTT.

The chain carries TRBV11-2 and TRBJ2-1; possible D gene TRBD1, 5 bases. There are 19 residues in the CDR3. Trimming pared 2 bases from V and 4 bases from J, leaving 24 bases between. Per the germline V gene, CDR1 is SGHAT and CDR2 is FQNNGV. Written as DNA, the CDR3 is TGTGCCAGCAGCTTATCCCCAACGGCAGGGCGTATCCTATACAATGAGCAGTTCTTC. Translated, it gives CASSLSPTAGRILYNEQFF.

This chain uses TRBV11-1 with TRBJ1-1; possibly TRBD1 for D (5 bases). The CDR3 has 15 amino acids. Germline CDR1 and CDR2: SGHAT and FQDESV (reference sequence). Trimming took off 0 bases at V and 3 bases at J, with 11 bases between the two ends. CDR3 in amino acids: CASSLAVGLYTEAFF. CDR3 nucleotides: TGTGCCAGCAGCTTAGCGGTGGGACTGTACACTGAAGCTTTCTTT. Together with reference TRBV11-1 and TRBJ1-1, the CDR3 gives the full variable domain: EAEVAQSPRYKITEKSQAVAFWCDPISGHATLYWYRQILGQGPELLVQFQDESVVDDSQLPKDRFSAERLKGVDSTLKIQPAELGDSAMYLCASSLAVGLYTEAFFGQGTRLTVV.

V and J are TRBV9 and TRBJ1-5; D perhaps matches TRBD1 (5 bases). With 0 bases removed from V and 4 bases from J, the gap between germline ends came to 8 bases. The CDR3 runs 14 residues. Germline CDR1 reads SGDLS; CDR2 reads YYNGEE. The CDR3 region is CASSVDGANQPQHF. CDR3 nucleotides: TGTGCCAGCAGCGTAGATGGGGCGAATCAGCCCCAGCATTTT.

The chain is built from TRBV12-3 or TRBV12-4 and TRBJ2-1; weak D call: TRBD1 (5 bases). This CDR3 spans 13 amino acids. The V gene lost 2 bases and the J gene lost 8 bases, with 10 bases spanning the gap. The CDR3 coding sequence is TGTGCCAGCAGTTTATTAGGGGTTGATGAGCAGTTCTTC. This codes for CASSLLGVDEQFF.

CDR3 nucleotide sequence: TGTGCCATCAGTGAGTCGAAAGGGGCGGTGGGTCAGCCCCAGCATTTT. Protein sequence: CAISESKGAVGQPQHF. The chain uses TRBV10-3 and TRBJ1-5, with D perhaps matching TRBD1 (5 bases). CDR1 is ENHRY and CDR2 is SYGVKD in the germline V gene. The CDR3 runs 16 residues. Trimming stripped 0 bases from V and 6 bases from J, with 15 bases between.

V usage is TRBV29-1 and J usage is TRBJ2-5, with D possibly TRBD2 on 6 matching bases. Trimming took 4 bases from V and 3 from J, leaving 9 bases between them. This CDR3 contains 12 residues. CDR1 is SQVTM, CDR2 ANQGSEA, per germline. As DNA, the CDR3 is TGCAGCGTTGGTTCGGGAGAAGAGACCCAGTACTTC. It yields the protein CSVGSGEETQYF.

The chain uses TRBV5-1 and TRBJ2-6, with 7 bases identical to TRBD1. V lost 3 bases to trimming and J lost 3 bases; unmatched junction nucleotides: 6. This CDR3 comprises 16 residues. CDR1 is SGHRS and CDR2 is YFSETQ in the germline V gene. The CDR3 here is CASSSETGVGANVLTF. The CDR3 DNA follows: TGCGCCAGCAGCTCGGAAACAGGGGTTGGGGCCAACGTCCTGACTTTC.

This chain connects TRBV3-1 (or the pseudogene TRBV3-2) to TRBJ2-1; 8 nucleotides line up with TRBD2. The CDR3 contains 17 residues. J was trimmed by 4 bases and V by 4 bases; bases with no gene match: 12. Germline V gene data show CDR1 as LGHDT and CDR2 as YNNKEL (reference sequence). DNA of the CDR3: TGTGCCAGCAGCCGGGGGACTAGAACGGGTCTATACAATGAGCAGTTCTTC. The encoded protein is CASSRGTRTGLYNEQFF.

This chain links TRBV14 with TRBJ2-7, with 7 bases matching TRBD1. Trimming at V came to 4 bases and at J to 3 bases, leaving 15 bases not matched to a gene. Looked up from germline, CDR1 is SGHDN and CDR2 is FVKESK. The CDR3 runs 17 residues. The CDR3 here is CASSPIASGTEIYEQYF. The CDR3 nucleotides are TGTGCCAGCAGCCCCATTGCATCCGGGACAGAAATCTACGAGCAGTACTTC.